This T cell receptor beta chain was identified in a study of vaccination and CD4 T cells after COVID-19. Looking at the study overall: Overlapping spike peptides served as the stimulus for the cells. These peptides came from SARS-CoV-2 and from the common cold coronaviruses HCoV-NL63, HCoV-OC43 and HCoV-229E. As a positive control, some control cultures were given a CEFX pool, while others were given an HIV-1 Nef pool or no peptide.

CDR1 and CDR2 from the germline V gene are DFQATT and SNEGSKA (reference sequence). Trimming pared 5 bases from V and 5 bases from J, leaving 21 bases between. CDR3 length equals 15 residues. Oncomine TCR Beta short-read sequencing was applied to DNA from cultured CD4+ T cells. TCRdb reprocessed the PCR reads via MiXCR and lists one record per CDR3 protein. The top ten clones hold 8% to 9.5% of a sample with roughly 10,000 distinct CDR3 sequences, 54% of them seen once. To note about this clonotype: Its matching antigen is unknown.

Stated treatment: approximately 9-day PBMC culture with coronavirus spike peptide pools or control peptides (ViraFEST assay). The sample consisted of CD4+ T cells from blood, cultured in vitro. This TCR was recovered from a human donor who had recovered from COVID-19. V usage is TRBV20-1 and J usage is TRBJ1-2; D remains unclear. This CDR3 reads CSAHIQAVGEYGYTF. The DNA for the CDR3 is TGCAGTGCTCATATCCAGGCTGTCGGGGAATATGGCTACACCTTC.